The 18 T cell receptor beta chains in this list originate from one sample, sequenced in a study of early T cells in non-severe SARS-CoV-2 infection. From the 5' RACE reads, TCRdb called clonotypes with MiXCR, one entry per CDR3 protein. This table has roughly 40,000 distinct CDR3 sequences, over 3.5% appearing once. The sequenced sample was whole blood. The source is an adult who was a healthcare worker with PCR-confirmed SARS-CoV-2 infection or an uninfected control (not recorded which).

This clonotype was seen at least ten times. The chain uses TRBV12-3 or TRBV12-4 and TRBJ2-7; D gene ambiguous. Deletions cut 5 bases from V and 3 bases from J, with 14 bases between. The CDR3 covers 14 residues. CDR3 in DNA: TGTGCCAGCAGTACAACCTCCTGGGGCTACGAGCAGTACTTC. It is translated as CASSTTSWGYEQYF.

V gene TRBV28 combines with J gene TRBJ1-3, with TRBD1 as a possible D gene (6 bases). The V end was cut by 5 bases, the J end by 1 base, with 9 bases between. Germline values: CDR1 MDHEN, CDR2 SYDVKM. This CDR3 region has 14 residues. CDR3 in DNA: TGTGCCAGCAGTCCTGGACAGTCTGGAAACACCATATATTTT. It is translated as CASSPGQSGNTIYF.

CDR3 bases: TGTGCCAGCAGCCCGGGCCGGGATAGCGCTGAAGCTTTCTTT. Translated, it gives CASSPGRDSAEAFF. The genes are TRBV6-5 and TRBJ1-1; D gene uncertain. V dropped 6 bases and J dropped 6 bases, with 17 bases sitting between them. The CDR3 runs 14 residues. In germline, CDR1 is MNHEY, CDR2 SVGAGI.

This chain's CDR3 is CASSPIDRDHQPQHF. The CDR3, as DNA: TGTGCCAGTAGCCCAATCGACAGGGACCATCAGCCCCAGCATTTT. This rearrangement joins TRBV19 to TRBJ1-5; 7 nucleotides align to TRBD1. The junction had 10 bases not matched to a gene; V was cut back by 6 bases and J by 5 bases. The CDR3 loop spans 15 amino acids. Germline V gives CDR1 LNHDA, CDR2 SQIVND (reference sequence).

This clonotype was counted at least ten times. CDR3 in DNA: TGCAGTGCTCTAGACAGGACAAACACAGATACGCAGTATTTT. It specifies CSALDRTNTDTQYF. The rearrangement links TRBV20-1 to TRBJ2-3; TRBD1 might be the D (6 bases). V lost 5 bases and J 2 bases, leaving 14 bases between the germline ends. The CDR3 consists of 14 residues. CDR1 and CDR2 from the germline V gene are DFQATT and SNEGSKA (reference sequence).

This clonotype has ten or more counts. This chain joins TRBV6-1 and TRBJ1-4; 12 bases match TRBD1. This CDR3 comprises 16 residues. Germline CDR1 MNHNS, CDR2 SASEGT. The trim removed 2 bases at V and 8 bases at J, leaving 6 bases unmatched. The CDR3 nucleotides read TGTGCCAGCAGTGAAAGGGCCGGGACAGGGGGCGAAAAACTGTTTTTT. Residues: CASSERAGTGGEKLFF.

This clonotype came up a few times. The chain employs TRBV6-6 and TRBJ2-7; 11 nucleotides match TRBD1. The CDR3 contains 14 residues. Germline lookup yields CDR1 MNHNY and CDR2 SVGAGI (reference sequence). The J segment lost 6 bases and the V segment lost 2 bases, leaving 3 bases of the junction unmatched. The DNA for the CDR3 is TGTGCCAGCAGTTACGGGACAGGGGGTTTCGAGCAGTACTTC. Translation: CASSYGTGGFEQYF.

This clonotype was seen a few times. This chain uses TRBV30 with TRBJ1-1; D ambiguous. The CDR3 is 13 amino acids. Germline V gives CDR1 GTSNPN, CDR2 SVGIG (reference sequence). Trimming took off 4 bases at V and 1 base at J, with 10 bases between the two ends. The CDR3 DNA reads as TGTGCCTGGATCAATCAAGGGAACACTGAAGCTTTCTTT. Translated, it gives CAWINQGNTEAFF. Filled out from reference TRBV30 and TRBJ1-1, the complete variable domain reads SQTIHQWPATLVQPVGSPLSLECTVEGTSNPNLYWYRQAAGRGLQLLFYSVGIGQISSEVPQNLSASRPQDRQFILSSKKLLLSDSGFYLCAWINQGNTEAFFGQGTRLTVV.

There are many counts of this clonotype. The rearrangement joins TRBV5-4 to TRBJ2-1; tentative D call: TRBD1 (5 bases). CDR1 SGHNT and CDR2 YYREEE come from the germline V gene (reference sequence). This CDR3 is built from 14 residues. Trimming removed 2 bases at V and 4 bases at J, with 10 bases between. The CDR3 spells CASSLGERYNEQFF. The CDR3 nucleotides are TGTGCCAGCAGCTTAGGGGAAAGGTACAATGAGCAGTTCTTC.

The table lists this clonotype with many counts. The chain employs TRBV20-1 and TRBJ1-5; D is unclear. The germline gives CDR1 DFQATT, CDR2 SNEGSKA (reference sequence). V was clipped by 1 base and J by 0 bases, with 7 bases between them. The CDR3 sequence is 14 residues long. The CDR3 nucleotides are TGCAGTGCTAGAGGGGGAACTAGCAATCAGCCCCAGCATTTT. This codes for CSARGGTSNQPQHF.

This clonotype showed up many times. The chain uses TRBV24-1 and TRBJ1-2; 9 nucleotides line up with TRBD1. This CDR3 has 12 residues. Germline CDR1 is KGHDR and CDR2 is SFDVKD. V gave up 8 bases and J gave up 7 bases; unmatched junction bases: 4. The CDR3 DNA sequence: TGTGCCACCATGGAGACAGGGGGTGGCTACACCTTC. Translating gives CATMETGGGYTF.

This clonotype is labeled medium-sized (0.01 to 0.1%). The V and J genes are TRBV15 and TRBJ2-7, with D perhaps given as TRBD1 or TRBD2 (6 bases each). Trimming pared 1 base from V and 0 bases from J, leaving 13 bases between. The CDR3 sequence is 16 residues long. Germline CDR1 reads LNHNV; CDR2 reads YYDKDF (reference sequence). Written as DNA, the CDR3 is TGTGCCACCAGCAGAGGAATCGGGGGCAGCTCCTACGAGCAGTACTTC. Protein sequence: CATSRGIGGSSYEQYF.

This rearrangement joins TRBV6-2 or TRBV6-3 to TRBJ2-2, with 9 nucleotides matching TRBD1. The CDR3 consists of 16 residues. J was trimmed by 6 bases and V by 7 bases; bases with no gene match: 12. The germline CDR1 and CDR2 sequences are MNHEY and SVGEGT. For the CDR3, the DNA is TGTGCCAGCACCCGCCCGGGACAGGGAGAGGCCGGGGAGCTGTTTTTT. Its translation: CASTRPGQGEAGELFF.

This clonotype appeared a few times. This chain uses TRBV7-6 with TRBJ2-3; 9 nucleotides match TRBD2. The CDR3 is 16 amino acids. CDR1 and CDR2 (germline): SGHVS, FNYEAQ. Trimming removed 0 bases from V and 5 bases from J; junction bases left unmatched: 6. The CDR3 region is CASSLARREGQDTQYF. CDR3 bases: TGTGCCAGCAGCTTAGCGCGGCGGGAGGGCCAAGATACGCAGTATTTT.

The chain has TRBV3-1 and TRBJ2-7; D is undetermined. The ends were cut back, 0 bases at V and 6 bases at J, with 9 bases in the middle. In germline, CDR1 is LGHDT, CDR2 YNNKEL (reference sequence). The length of the CDR3 is 13 residues. DNA for the CDR3: TGTGCCAGCAGCCAAGACCCCCCCACCGAGCAGTACTTC. This encodes CASSQDPPTEQYF.

This clonotype has at least ten counts. This chain joins TRBV11-2 and TRBJ1-1; D is unresolved. The ends were cut back, 0 bases at V and 4 bases at J, with 12 bases in the middle. Per the germline V gene, CDR1 is SGHAT and CDR2 is FQNNGV. The CDR3 totals 15 residues. The CDR3 loop is CASSLDPGASTEAFF. In DNA form, the CDR3 reads TGTGCCAGCAGCTTAGATCCAGGAGCTTCCACTGAAGCTTTCTTT.

This clonotype was picked up many times. The chain employs TRBV6-5 and TRBJ1-5, with a possible D match to TRBD1 (5 bases). V was pared by 2 bases and J by 7 bases, with 18 bases between. This CDR3 contains 16 residues. CDR1 is MNHEY and CDR2 is SVGAGI in the germline V gene. This CDR3 is CASSYTGTGMGQPQHF. DNA for the CDR3: TGTGCCAGCAGTTACACCGGGACCGGGATGGGGCAGCCCCAGCATTTT.

The sample holds a few counts of this clonotype. V is TRBV7-9 and J is TRBJ2-5; 7 bases line up with TRBD2. Germline V gene data show CDR1 as SEHNR and CDR2 as FQNEAQ (reference sequence). The CDR3 runs 12 residues. J gave up 5 bases and V 11 bases, and 8 bases lay outside the gene matches. CDR3 sequence: CAQGGPMETQYF. The CDR3 DNA reads as TGTGCCCAGGGAGGGCCCATGGAGACCCAGTACTTC. Full variable domain (outside the CDR3, taken from reference TRBV7-9 and TRBJ2-5): DTGVSQNPRHKITKRGQNVTFRCDPISEHNRLYWYRQTLGQGPEFLTYFQNEAQLEKSRLLSDRFSAERPKGSFSTLEIQRTEQGDSAMYLCAQGGPMETQYFGPGTRLLVL.